This T cell receptor (beta chain) emerged from a study of T cells in Graves' hyperthyroidism and ophthalmopathy (dated by TCRdb to the late 2010s). In terms of the full investigation: Peripheral blood samples were taken at the time of initial diagnosis, prior to any treatment. To identify TCR V-J signatures that set the groups apart, the researchers used a discovery cohort of about a hundred patients, made up of 43 with Graves' ophthalmopathy and approximately 57 with stable Graves' hyperthyroidism. Prospective prediction of ophthalmopathy was tested in an independent validation cohort consisting of 18 hyperthyroidism patients and approximately 16 patients who later progressed to ophthalmopathy. The roughly 91 discovery patients were randomly divided into training and test sets at a 7:3 ratio. In addition, the study compared T-cell repertoires in thyroid tissue and in blood from five or six Graves' hyperthyroidism patients. Following sampling, methimazole starting at 30 mg daily was given to hyperthyroidism patients, and high-dose intravenous methylprednisolone was given to ophthalmopathy patients. The paper reports TCR Vbeta CDR3 sequencing of over 120 peripheral blood samples: 40 or so ophthalmopathy, fewer than 80 hyperthyroidism and around 17 progressor patients. General study outcomes and caveats: During validation, the model predicted progression to ophthalmopathy a median of approximately six months ahead of onset, with roughly 65% sensitivity and roughly 72% specificity. Most expanded thyroid clonotypes (frequency above 0.001) were also detected in blood, a finding suggesting that blood repertoires may reflect thyroid immune responses. Ophthalmopathy was separated from stable hyperthyroidism by a 13 V-J signature model, with over 85% sensitivity and 81% to 83% specificity obtained in cross-validation and 80%/75% obtained in testing. Sample size was not statistically predetermined, and blinding of investigators to group allocation was not performed.

On this clonotype itself: The antigen this receptor binds is unknown. No base qualities exist here, and no much larger clone lies one base off it.

V is clipped by 6 bases and J by 7 bases, and the sequence between their germline boundaries is 22 bases long. The CDR3 runs 16 amino acids, cysteine and phenylalanine included. Only the CDR3 DNA is retained, 48 bases long and in frame from the first base. Amplification of TCR beta CDR3 regions was carried out from RNA transcripts. The first round of RT-PCR for the TCR CDR3 was performed with the HTBI primer set and the Qiagen OneStep RT-PCR kit. Libraries were constructed in a second round of multiplex PCR, after which size selection and purification were carried out. Libraries were sequenced paired-end with 100 bp reads on an Illumina HiSeq2000. The paper's processing steps were these. Raw data were processed with SOAPnuke, discarding reads with adapters, uncalled bases, mean Phred below 15, or no exact constant-primer or identifier match. COPE v1.2.5 was used to merge the high-quality paired reads, and each unique nucleotide sequence was defined as a clonotype. MiTCR v1.1 was used to align clonotypes to the IMGT TRBV, TRBD and TRBJ reference segments. The analysis included only V-J combinations with a frequency above 0.0001, which together covered roughly 99% of the repertoires. The TCS score was defined as the ratio of F50 (clonal expansion) to E x V (chaos), calculated using BLOSUM62-based TCRdist between CDR3 peptides within each V-J. Welch's t-statistics and random forest reduced roughly 540 V-J features to some 14, which were used in a naive Bayes classifier (R e1071). TCRdb ran its own pipeline on the public reads, namely fastp trimming at Q25 and MiXCR clone calling, and kept in-frame beta chains. Identical CDR3 protein sequences are pooled into one entry, listed with their most common genes and DNA. These V and J calls originate from TCRdb's pipeline instead of the authors' own analysis. Here the sample has more than 650,000 distinct CDR3 sequences; 14% occur a single time. Roughly 10% of the sample is taken by the ten largest.

A patient counted as having stable Graves' hyperthyroidism if no progression to ophthalmopathy occurred over 18 months of follow-up. The hyperthyroidism patients were between 18 and 65 years old and newly diagnosed, with a disease duration of less than 2 months. Exclusion was applied to patients with uncontrolled infections, other autoimmune diseases, pregnancy or lactation. Diagnoses were based on clinical symptoms, serum thyroxine and TRAb, thyroid ultrasound and orbital computed tomography. PBMCs were isolated from 8 to 10 ml of fresh peripheral blood by Ficoll-Paque density gradient centrifugation. Total RNA was extracted using Trizol reagent, and RNA quality was assessed on an Agilent 2100 Bioanalyzer.

Source material: blood. This TCR came from a woman aged 18-30 years with Graves' hyperthyroidism. The chain is encoded by TRBV12-3 or TRBV12-4 joined to TRBJ2-1, and the D gene may be TRBD2, 6 bases matching. The CDR3 corresponds to CASSHRAGTALNEQFF. The DNA sequence is as follows: TGTGCCAGCAGCCATCGCGCCGGGACTGCCCTTAATGAGCAGTTCTTC.